Listed here are 7 T cell receptor beta chains from one sample, sequenced in a study of T cells in Graves' hyperthyroidism and ophthalmopathy. Authors of the study amplified TCR beta CDR3 regions from RNA transcripts. In the first-round RT-PCR of the TCR CDR3, the HTBI primer set was used. TCRdb independently ran MiXCR on the multiplex PCR reads; one entry per CDR3 protein. The repertoire consists of fewer than 450,000 distinct CDR3 sequences, with about 15% occurring once and the leading ten covering roughly 19%. The sequencing sample was made of blood. The source of these receptors is a woman aged 60-70 years with Graves' ophthalmopathy.

The chain recombines TRBV5-1 with TRBJ2-1; 8 bases match TRBD1. The CDR3 extends over 17 amino acids. From germline, CDR1 is SGHRS and CDR2 YFSETQ. With 4 bases clipped from V and 1 base from J, the junction kept 10 bases outside the gene matches. The CDR3 sequence: CASSQGANQRSYNEQFF. For the CDR3, the DNA is TGCGCCAGCAGCCAGGGGGCGAACCAGCGTTCCTACAATGAGCAGTTCTTC.

CDR3 sequence reads: CASSLSSGYNEQFF. The CDR3 DNA sequence: TGCGCCAGCAGCCTCAGCAGCGGCTACAATGAGCAGTTCTTC. This chain joins TRBV5-1 and TRBJ2-1; perhaps TRBD2 as D (5 bases). The CDR3 contains 14 residues. Germline V gene data show CDR1 as SGHRS and CDR2 as YFSETQ. V was clipped by 4 bases and J by 3 bases, with 11 bases between them.

This clonotype has at least ten counts. The V gene is TRBV28, the J gene TRBJ1-1; tentative D call: TRBD1 (5 bases). The CDR3 length is 15 residues. From germline, CDR1 is MDHEN and CDR2 SYDVKM. V lost 2 bases and J lost 0, with 10 bases in between. The CDR3 region has the DNA TGTGCCAGCAGTTTAAGCAGGGTCATGAACACTGAAGCTTTCTTT. As protein: CASSLSRVMNTEAFF.

This clonotype turned up a few times. The V and J genes are TRBV14 and TRBJ2-7, with 8 bases identical to TRBD2. Germline CDR1 is SGHDN and CDR2 is FVKESK. Trimming removed 6 bases from V and 1 base from J; junction bases left unmatched: 11. The CDR3 is 16 amino acids. CDR3 coding DNA: TGTGCCAGCAGTGAAACTCGACTAGCGCCTTCCTACGAGCAGTACTTC. It is translated as CASSETRLAPSYEQYF.

This clonotype was observed at least ten times. The CDR3 is CASSAAERETQYF. CDR3 sequence (DNA): TGTGCCAGCAGTGCGGCGGAGCGAGAGACCCAGTACTTC. The V and J genes are TRBV2 and TRBJ2-5; D ambiguous. This CDR3 spans 13 amino acids. Germline V gives CDR1 SNHLY, CDR2 FYNNEI. With 4 bases removed from V and 4 bases from J, the gap between germline ends came to 10 bases.

This clonotype was observed many times. The V call is TRBV19, the J call TRBJ2-1; 13 nucleotides agree with TRBD2. With V trimmed by 4 bases and J by 7 bases, 7 bases remained unmatched. The CDR3 runs to 16 residues. Germline CDR1 and CDR2: LNHDA and SQIVND (reference sequence). CDR3 DNA: TGTGCCAGTAGTACCGGACTAGCGGGAGAAGGGAATGAGCAGTTCTTC. Residues: CASSTGLAGEGNEQFF.

There are a few counts of this clonotype. The chain employs TRBV4-1 and TRBJ2-7; TRBD1 might be the D (6 bases). V gave up 4 bases and J gave up 4 bases, with 11 bases separating them. This CDR3 contains 13 residues. Germline V gene lookup returns CDR1 MGHRA and CDR2 YSYEKL. This CDR3 is CASSPGTLYEQYF. The CDR3, as DNA: TGCGCCAGCAGCCCCGGGACATTGTACGAGCAGTACTTC.